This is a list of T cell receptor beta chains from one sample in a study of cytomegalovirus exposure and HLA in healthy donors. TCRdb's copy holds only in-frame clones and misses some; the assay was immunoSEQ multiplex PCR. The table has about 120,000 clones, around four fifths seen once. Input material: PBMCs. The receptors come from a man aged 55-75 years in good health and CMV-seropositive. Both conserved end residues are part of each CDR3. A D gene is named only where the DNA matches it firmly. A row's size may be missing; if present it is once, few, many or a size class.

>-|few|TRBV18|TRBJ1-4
CASSPQGGGEKLFF
TGTGCCAGCTCACCACAGGGCGGGGGTGAAAAACTGTTTTTT
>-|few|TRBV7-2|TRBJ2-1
CASSLFYPNEQFF
TGTGCCAGCAGCTTATTCTACCCTAATGAGCAGTTCTTC
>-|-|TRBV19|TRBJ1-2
CASSRTTQGNYGYTF
TGTGCCAGTAGTCGGACCACTCAGGGGAACTATGGCTACACCTTC
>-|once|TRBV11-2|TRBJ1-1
CASSLGQGLTEAFF
TGTGCCAGCAGCTTAGGGCAGGGACTCACCGAAGCTTTCTTT
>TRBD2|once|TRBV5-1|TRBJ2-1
CASSLLAGAYNEQFF
TGCGCCAGCAGCCTCCTAGCGGGCGCCTACAATGAGCAGTTCTTC
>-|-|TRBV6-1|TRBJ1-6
CASSSQGSYNSPLHF
TGTGCCAGCAGTTCACAGGGATCATATAATTCACCCCTCCACTTT
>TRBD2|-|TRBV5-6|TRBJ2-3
CASSFSGGNTDTQYF
TGTGCCAGCAGCTTTAGCGGGGGGAACACAGATACGCAGTATTTT
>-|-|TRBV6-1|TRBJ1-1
CASTVGGNTEAFF
TGTGCCAGCACAGTTGGAGGGAACACTGAAGCTTTCTTT
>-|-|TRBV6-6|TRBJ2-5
CASSYSTGTQETQYF
TGTGCCAGCAGTTACTCGACTGGGACACAAGAGACCCAGTACTTC
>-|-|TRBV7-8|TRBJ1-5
CASSLVYQGNQPQHF
TGTGCCAGCAGCTTAGTGTACCAGGGGAATCAGCCCCAGCATTTT
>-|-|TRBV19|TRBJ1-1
CASSIRGTINTEAFF
TGTGCCAGTAGTATAAGGGGGACTATCAACACTGAAGCTTTCTTT
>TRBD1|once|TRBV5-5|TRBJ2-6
CASSLGGTGGPGANVLTF
TGTGCCAGCAGCTTGGGCGGGACAGGGGGTCCTGGGGCCAACGTCCTGACTTTC
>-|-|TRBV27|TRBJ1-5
CASSVRGQPQHF
TGTGCCAGCAGTGTCAGGGGCCAGCCCCAGCATTTT
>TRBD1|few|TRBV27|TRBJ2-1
CASSFLGQGSYNEQFF
TGTGCCAGCAGTTTCCTCGGACAGGGGAGCTACAATGAGCAGTTCTTC
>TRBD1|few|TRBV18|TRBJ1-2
CASSPGQPMTYGYTF
TGTGCCAGCTCACCGGGACAGCCCATGACCTATGGCTACACCTTC
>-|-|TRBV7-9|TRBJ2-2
CASSPYETGELFF
TGTGCCAGCAGCCCCTATGAGACCGGGGAGCTGTTTTTT
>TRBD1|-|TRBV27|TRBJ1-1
CASSPRTGGDTEAFF
TGTGCCAGCAGTCCACGCACAGGGGGGGACACTGAAGCCTTCTTT